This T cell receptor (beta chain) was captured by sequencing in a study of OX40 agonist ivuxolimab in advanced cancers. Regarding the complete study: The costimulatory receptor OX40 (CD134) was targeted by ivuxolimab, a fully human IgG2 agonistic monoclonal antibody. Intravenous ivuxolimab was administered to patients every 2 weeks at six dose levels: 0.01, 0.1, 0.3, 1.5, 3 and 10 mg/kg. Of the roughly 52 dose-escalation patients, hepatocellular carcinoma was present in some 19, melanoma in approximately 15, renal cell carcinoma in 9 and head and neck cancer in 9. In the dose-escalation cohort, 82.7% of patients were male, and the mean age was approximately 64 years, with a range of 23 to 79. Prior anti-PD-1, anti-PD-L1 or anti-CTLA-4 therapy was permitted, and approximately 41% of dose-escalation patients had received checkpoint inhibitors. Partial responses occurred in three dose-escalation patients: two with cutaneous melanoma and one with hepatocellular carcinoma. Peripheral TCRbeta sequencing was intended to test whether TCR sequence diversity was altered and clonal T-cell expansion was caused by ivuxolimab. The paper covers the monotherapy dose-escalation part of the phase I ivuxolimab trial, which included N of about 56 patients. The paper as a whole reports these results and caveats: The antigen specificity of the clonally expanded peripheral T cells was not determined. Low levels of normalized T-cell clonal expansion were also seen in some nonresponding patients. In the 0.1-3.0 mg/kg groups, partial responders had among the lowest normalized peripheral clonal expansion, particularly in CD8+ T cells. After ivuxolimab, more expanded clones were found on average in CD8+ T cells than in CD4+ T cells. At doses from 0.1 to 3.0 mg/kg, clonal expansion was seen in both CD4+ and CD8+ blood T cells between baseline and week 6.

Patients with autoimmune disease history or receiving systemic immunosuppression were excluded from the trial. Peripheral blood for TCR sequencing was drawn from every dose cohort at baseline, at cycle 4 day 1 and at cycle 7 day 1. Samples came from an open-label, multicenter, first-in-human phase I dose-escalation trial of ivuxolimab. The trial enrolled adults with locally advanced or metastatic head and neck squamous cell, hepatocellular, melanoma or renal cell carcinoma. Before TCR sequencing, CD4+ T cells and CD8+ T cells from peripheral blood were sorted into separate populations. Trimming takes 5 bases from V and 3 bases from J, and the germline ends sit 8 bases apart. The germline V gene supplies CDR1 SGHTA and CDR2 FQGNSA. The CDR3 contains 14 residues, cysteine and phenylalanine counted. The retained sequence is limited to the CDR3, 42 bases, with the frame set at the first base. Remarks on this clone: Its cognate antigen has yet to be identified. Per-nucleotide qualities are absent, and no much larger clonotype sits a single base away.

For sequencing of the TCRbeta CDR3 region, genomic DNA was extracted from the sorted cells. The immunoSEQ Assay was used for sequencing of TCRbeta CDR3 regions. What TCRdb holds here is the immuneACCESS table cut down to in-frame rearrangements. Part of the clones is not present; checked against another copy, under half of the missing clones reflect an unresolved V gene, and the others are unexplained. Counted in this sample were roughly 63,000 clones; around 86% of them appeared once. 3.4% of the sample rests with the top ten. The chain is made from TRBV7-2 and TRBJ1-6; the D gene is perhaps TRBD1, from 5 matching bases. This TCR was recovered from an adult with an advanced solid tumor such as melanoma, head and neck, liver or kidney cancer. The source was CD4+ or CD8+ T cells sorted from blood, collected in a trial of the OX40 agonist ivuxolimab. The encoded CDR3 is CASSGTGYNSPLHF. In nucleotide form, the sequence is TGTGCCAGCAGCGGGACGGGCTATAATTCACCCCTCCACTTT.